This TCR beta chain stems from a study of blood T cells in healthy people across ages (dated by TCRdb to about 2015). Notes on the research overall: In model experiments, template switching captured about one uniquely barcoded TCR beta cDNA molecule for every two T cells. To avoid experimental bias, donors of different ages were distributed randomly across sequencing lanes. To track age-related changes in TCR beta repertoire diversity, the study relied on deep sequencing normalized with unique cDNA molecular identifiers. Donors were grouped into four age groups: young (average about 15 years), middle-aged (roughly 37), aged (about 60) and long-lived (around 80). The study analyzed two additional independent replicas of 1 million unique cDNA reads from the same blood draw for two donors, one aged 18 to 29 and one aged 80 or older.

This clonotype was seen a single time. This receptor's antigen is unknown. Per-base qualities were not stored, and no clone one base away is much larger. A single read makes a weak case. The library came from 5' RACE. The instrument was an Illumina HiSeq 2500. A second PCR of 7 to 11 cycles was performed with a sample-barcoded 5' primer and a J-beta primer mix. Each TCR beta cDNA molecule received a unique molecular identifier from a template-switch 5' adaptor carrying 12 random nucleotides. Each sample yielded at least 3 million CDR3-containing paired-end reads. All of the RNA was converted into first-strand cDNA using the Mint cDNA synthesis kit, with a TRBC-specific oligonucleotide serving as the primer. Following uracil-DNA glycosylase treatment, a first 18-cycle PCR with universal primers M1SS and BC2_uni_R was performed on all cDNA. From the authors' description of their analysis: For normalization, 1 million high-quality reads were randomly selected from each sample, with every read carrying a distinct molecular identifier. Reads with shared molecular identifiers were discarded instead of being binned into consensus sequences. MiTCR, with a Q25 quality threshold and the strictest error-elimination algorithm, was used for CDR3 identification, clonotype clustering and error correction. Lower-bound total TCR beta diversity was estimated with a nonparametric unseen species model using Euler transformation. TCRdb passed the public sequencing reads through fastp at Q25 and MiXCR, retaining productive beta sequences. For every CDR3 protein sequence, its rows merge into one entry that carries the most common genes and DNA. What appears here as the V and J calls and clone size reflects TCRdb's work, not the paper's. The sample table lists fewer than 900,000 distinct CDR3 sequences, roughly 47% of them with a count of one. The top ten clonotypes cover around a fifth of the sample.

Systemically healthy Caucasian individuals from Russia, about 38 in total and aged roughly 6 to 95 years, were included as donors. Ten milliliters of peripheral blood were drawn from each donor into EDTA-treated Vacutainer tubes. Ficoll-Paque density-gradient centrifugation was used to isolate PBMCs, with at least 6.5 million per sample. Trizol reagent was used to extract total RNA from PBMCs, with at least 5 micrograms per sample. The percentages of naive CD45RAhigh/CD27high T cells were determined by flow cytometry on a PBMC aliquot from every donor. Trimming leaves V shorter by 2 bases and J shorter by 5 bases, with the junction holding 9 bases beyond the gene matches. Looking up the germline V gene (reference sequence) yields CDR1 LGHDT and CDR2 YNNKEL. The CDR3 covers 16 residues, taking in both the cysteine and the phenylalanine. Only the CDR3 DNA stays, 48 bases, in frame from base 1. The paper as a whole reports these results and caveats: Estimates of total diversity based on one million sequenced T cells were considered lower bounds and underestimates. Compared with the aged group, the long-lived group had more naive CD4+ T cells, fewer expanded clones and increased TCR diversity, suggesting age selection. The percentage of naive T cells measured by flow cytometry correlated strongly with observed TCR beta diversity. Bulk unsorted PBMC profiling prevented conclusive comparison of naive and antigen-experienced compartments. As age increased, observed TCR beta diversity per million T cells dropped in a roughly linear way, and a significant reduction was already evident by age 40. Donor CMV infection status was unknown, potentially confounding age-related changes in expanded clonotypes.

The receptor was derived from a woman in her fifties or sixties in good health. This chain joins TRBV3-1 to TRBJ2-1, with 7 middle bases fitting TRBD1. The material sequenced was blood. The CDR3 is CASSQSFGQENNEQFF. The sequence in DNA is TGTGCCAGCAGCCAATCTTTCGGACAGGAGAACAATGAGCAGTTCTTC.